This TCR beta chain is from a study of cytomegalovirus exposure and HLA in healthy donors. Study-level results: In a later analysis, compared with equally common non-associated chains, HLA-associated beta chains were more expanded. Cytomegalovirus-associated TCR beta chains were listed, numbering under 200.

Trimming left V 0 bases short and J 1 base short, with 9 bases between. CDR1 and CDR2 from the germline V gene are SGDLS and YYNGEE. The CDR3 has 15 amino acids. On this clone: What it binds is not known.

Vbeta (60) and Jbeta (13) primers were used in the PCR. TCRdb's copy holds only in-frame clones and misses some; the assay was immunoSEQ multiplex PCR. The sample has approximately 110,000 clones. Sequencing used PBMCs. This sequence was found in a man aged 40-50 years in good health and CMV-seronegative. The genes are TRBV9 and TRBJ2-3, with D hard to call. The CDR3 sequence: CASSVVSTRTDTQYF. CDR3 sequence (DNA): TGTGCCAGCAGCGTAGTTTCTACTCGCACAGATACGCAGTATTTT.